What follows are 28 T cell receptor beta chains derived from one specimen sequenced in a study of breast tumors, draining lymph nodes, adjacent tissues. Each CDR3 protein gets one entry after TCRdb re-called the multiplex PCR reads with MiXCR. The top ten hold about 8% of the sample, which has tens of thousands of distinct CDR3 sequences, 20% to 25% seen once. Sequences were obtained from breast tumor tissue. These receptors all stem from a female donor with breast cancer. Some clones in this sample may be carry-over from other donors' samples.

Concerning this clonotype itself: Relative to the germline gene, one junction end is altered; a read error may explain this. The chain joins TRBV5-6 to TRBJ2-2; perhaps TRBD1 as D (6 bases). Germline-derived CDR1 and CDR2 are SGHDT and YYEEEE. The CDR3 runs 15 residues. CDR3 coding DNA: TGTACCAGCAGCTTATCAGGGTTCAGGGGCGGGGAGCTGTTTTTT. Translation: CTSSLSGFRGGELFF. The variable domain in full, with the rest retrieved from reference TRBV5-6 and TRBJ2-2, is DAGVTQSPTHLIKTRGQQVTLRCSPKSGHDTVSWYQQALGQGPQFIFQYYEEEERQRGNFPDRFSGHQFPNYSSELNVNALLLGDSALYLCTSSLSGFRGGELFFGEGSRLTVL.

This clonotype appeared many times. V usage is TRBV5-1 and J usage is TRBJ1-2; 9 bases match TRBD1. Germline V gene data show CDR1 as SGHRS and CDR2 as YFSETQ. This CDR3 has 14 amino acids. Germline trimming cut 5 bases from V and 3 bases from J; bases unmatched to any gene: 5. The CDR3, as DNA: TGCGCCAGCAGGAGGGACAGGGACGACTATGGCTACACCTTC. Protein sequence: CASRRDRDDYGYTF.

This clonotype was recorded at least ten times. The chain joins TRBV7-3 to TRBJ2-3; TRBD2 agrees at 8 bases. Germline CDR1 SGHTA, CDR2 FQGTGA. J lost 4 bases, V lost 5 bases, and 8 bases had no gene match. The CDR3 consists of 15 residues. The CDR3: CASSRGGGSADTQYF. CDR3 DNA sequence: TGTGCCAGCAGCCGGGGGGGAGGGAGCGCAGATACGCAGTATTTT.

This clonotype showed up many times. The chain employs TRBV5-8 and TRBJ2-5, with TRBD1 as a possible D gene (6 bases). Germline V CDR1 and CDR2: SGHTS, YDEGEE. The CDR3 contains 14 residues. V dropped 4 bases and J dropped 5 bases, with 15 bases sitting between them. CDR3 nucleotide sequence: TGTGCCAGCAGCCTTCCCACAGGGACGGAGACCCAGTACTTC. Its translation is CASSLPTGTETQYF.

This clonotype was detected a few times. This chain joins TRBV10-3 and TRBJ2-5; D gene ambiguous. V was trimmed by 3 bases and J by 4 bases, leaving 6 bases between them. The CDR3 contains 12 residues. Germline CDR1 is ENHRY and CDR2 is SYGVKD. In DNA form, the CDR3 reads TGTGCCATCAGTGAAGTTCGAGAGACCCAGTACTTC. The encoded protein is CAISEVRETQYF.

This clonotype was found many times. This chain links TRBV7-9 with TRBJ2-3; no clear D gene. CDR3 length equals 14 residues. Germline lookup yields CDR1 SEHNR and CDR2 FQNEAQ (reference sequence). Trimming took off 5 bases at V and 1 base at J, with 10 bases between the two ends. In nucleotides, the CDR3 is TGTGCCAGCAGCCCCCGTACTGGCACAGATACGCAGTATTTT. Protein sequence: CASSPRTGTDTQYF.

This clonotype showed up many times. V gene TRBV11-2 combines with J gene TRBJ1-6, with D perhaps matching TRBD1 (6 bases). Trimming shortened V by 4 bases and J by 9 bases, and 13 bases separated the two germline ends. The CDR3 length is 14 residues. Germline V gives CDR1 SGHAT, CDR2 FQNNGV. CDR3 region: CASSSEGGVSPLHF. The CDR3 nucleotides are TGTGCCAGCAGCTCCGAGGGGGGTGTTTCACCCCTCCACTTT. Drawing the rest from reference TRBV11-2 and TRBJ1-6, the complete variable domain is EAGVAQSPRYKIIEKRQSVAFWCNPISGHATLYWYQQILGQGPKLLIQFQNNGVVDDSQLPKDRFSAERLKGVDSTLKIQPAKLEDSAVYLCASSSEGGVSPLHFGNGTRLTVT.

In this sample, this clonotype turned up a few times. The chain joins TRBV19 to TRBJ2-5; the match to TRBD2 covers 9 bases. Per the germline V gene, CDR1 is LNHDA and CDR2 is SQIVND (reference sequence). CDR3 size: 17 residues. Unmatched junction bases numbered 7, after V lost 1 base and J lost 1 base. CDR3: CASSIVASGEVQETQYF. The CDR3 DNA reads as TGTGCCAGTAGTATAGTGGCTAGCGGGGAAGTCCAAGAGACCCAGTACTTC.

By share, this clonotype counts as medium-sized. J is TRBJ1-3 and V is TRBV5-1, with no clear D. CDR3 length: 16 residues. Germline-derived CDR1 and CDR2 are SGHRS and YFSETQ. Deletions cut 0 bases from V and 4 bases from J, with 14 bases between. The CDR3 reads CASSLVSLSGGNTIYF. The CDR3 DNA reads as TGCGCCAGCAGCTTGGTGTCCCTTTCGGGCGGAAACACCATATATTTT.

This clonotype appeared a few times. The chain carries TRBV5-1 and TRBJ2-1, with no clear D. V dropped 4 bases and J dropped 6 bases, with 8 bases sitting between them. The CDR3 is 12 residues long. Per the germline V gene, CDR1 is SGHRS and CDR2 is YFSETQ. The CDR3 region is CASSRVFNEQFF. The CDR3, as DNA: TGCGCCAGCAGCCGAGTCTTCAATGAGCAGTTCTTC.

There are many counts of this clonotype. The chain uses TRBV2 and TRBJ2-3; D may be TRBD1 (6 bases). Per germline, CDR1 SNHLY and CDR2 FYNNEI. The length of the CDR3 is 15 residues. Trimming cost V 6 bases and J 3 bases, with 16 bases left between them. This CDR3 reads CASRSRGIWTDTQYF. CDR3 in DNA: TGTGCCAGCAGATCCAGGGGAATATGGACAGATACGCAGTATTTT.

Worth noting for this clonotype: A much more abundant neighbour one base away suggests this may be a read error. This chain uses TRBV18 with TRBJ1-4; D gene unclear. Germline values: CDR1 KGHSH, CDR2 LQKENI. The length of the CDR3 is 13 residues. The CDR3 nucleotides are TGTGCCAGCACACCCGGGAATCGGGAAAAACTGTTTTTT. It codes for CASTPGNREKLFF.

Turning to this clonotype: A much larger clone sits a single nucleotide away, making a read error possible. This sequence joins TRBV2 and TRBJ2-7; no reliable D call. The germline CDR1 and CDR2 sequences are SNHLY and FYNNEI. CDR3 size: 13 residues. Between the trimmed V and J ends, which lost 4 bases and 4 bases, there was a span of 11 bases. CDR3 nucleotide sequence: TGTGCCAGCAGTGGGCACGTTTCTTACGAGCAGTACTTC. Amino acid sequence: CASSGHVSYEQYF.

The sample holds many counts of this clonotype. The gene calls are TRBV11-2 and TRBJ2-3; TRBD1 aligns across 8 bases. Losses at the gene ends were 5 bases for V and 11 bases for J; bases not matched to a gene: 9. The germline V gene encodes CDR1 SGHAT and CDR2 FQNNGV. The CDR3 loop spans 13 amino acids. The CDR3 reads CASSPSTGERQYF. CDR3 sequence (DNA): TGTGCCAGCAGCCCCTCGACAGGGGAGAGGCAGTATTTT.

The chain carries TRBV7-2 and TRBJ2-1; D remains unclear. V dropped 5 bases and J dropped 5 bases, with 7 bases sitting between them. This CDR3 spans 12 amino acids. CDR1 is SGHTA and CDR2 is FQGNSA in the germline V gene. CDR3 coding DNA: TGTGCCAGCAGCGACGGCAACAATGAGCAGTTCTTC. It specifies CASSDGNNEQFF.

Comment on this clonotype: This could be a read error, since a much larger clone is one nucleotide away. This chain joins TRBV6-5 and TRBJ2-7; D unclear. Trimming cost V 0 bases and J 5 bases, with 8 bases left between them. The CDR3 loop spans 13 amino acids. Looked up from germline, CDR1 is MNHEY and CDR2 is SVGAGI. As DNA, the CDR3 is TGTGCCAGCAGTTACTCGGGCGGTAACGAGCAGTACTTC. Translating it yields CASSYSGGNEQYF.

In its sample, this clonotype was seen many times. The chain couples TRBV20-1 to TRBJ1-6; D is undetermined. Germline CDR1 DFQATT, CDR2 SNEGSKA (reference sequence). The V end was cut by 6 bases, the J end by 4 bases, with 13 bases between. The CDR3 sequence is 14 residues long. The CDR3 is CSATAAAYNSPLHF. The DNA of the CDR3 is TGCAGTGCCACCGCGGCAGCATATAATTCACCCCTCCACTTT.

This clonotype was observed at least ten times. This chain connects TRBV5-1 to TRBJ2-5; TRBD2 matches 9 bases. This CDR3 is built from 16 residues. Germline trimming cut 4 bases from V and 5 bases from J; bases unmatched to any gene: 12. CDR1 is SGHRS and CDR2 is YFSETQ in the germline V gene. The CDR3 DNA is TGCGCCAGCAGCATCTTACCCTCGGGACTAGCTGAGACCCAGTACTTC. It codes for CASSILPSGLAETQYF.

This clonotype was seen at least ten times. The chain has TRBV27 and TRBJ2-3; TRBD2 matches at 10 bases. The V gene end was trimmed by 0 bases and the J gene end by 3 bases; junction bases not matched to a gene: 3. The CDR3 is made up of 16 amino acids. Germline V gene sequence: CDR1 MNHEY, CDR2 SMNVEV (reference sequence). The CDR3 DNA reads as TGTGCCAGCAGTTTATCGGGACTAGCGAGGACAGATACGCAGTATTTT. Translation: CASSLSGLARTDTQYF.

This clonotype was observed at least ten times. This rearrangement joins TRBV19 to TRBJ2-1; 11 nucleotides match TRBD2. This CDR3 is built from 16 residues. Trimming at V came to 3 bases and at J to 8 bases, leaving 9 bases not matched to a gene. Germline CDR1 LNHDA, CDR2 SQIVND (reference sequence). The DNA for the CDR3 is TGTGCCAGTAGTATTAGGTTAGCGGGGGGGTTCGATGAGCAGTTCTTC. Translating gives CASSIRLAGGFDEQFF.

This clonotype appeared a single time. Since a much larger clone is just one base distant, this may be a read error. The CDR3 carries no conserved terminal phenylalanine or tryptophan, so it likely arises from a read error. V usage is TRBV2 and J usage is TRBJ1-2, with D hard to call. CDR1 and CDR2 (germline): SNHLY, FYNNEI. This CDR3 has 12 residues. V shed 6 bases and J shed 5 bases, with 10 bases lying between them. The CDR3 is CASRETGYGYTL. CDR3 DNA: TGTGCCAGCAGGGAGACTGGATATGGCTACACCCTC.

This chain joins TRBV5-1 and TRBJ2-7; TRBD2 agrees at 10 bases. V trimming: 4 bases; J trimming: 3 bases; junction bases outside the gene matches: 4. Germline V CDR1 and CDR2: SGHRS, YFSETQ. This CDR3 has 14 amino acids. CDR3 coding DNA: TGCGCCAGCAGCGGGGGGACTAGCGACTACGAGCAGTACTTC. Amino acid sequence: CASSGGTSDYEQYF.

For the CDR3, the DNA is TGTGCCAGCAGCTTCGGGACAGGTAACACTGAAGCTTTCTTT. Translated: CASSFGTGNTEAFF. V gene TRBV7-9 combines with J gene TRBJ1-1, with TRBD1 matching 8 bases. The CDR3 is made up of 14 amino acids. CDR1 and CDR2 (germline): SEHNR, FQNEAQ (reference sequence). Trimming at V came to 3 bases and at J to 2 bases, leaving 2 bases not matched to a gene.

This clonotype was detected a few times. V usage is TRBV11-2 and J usage is TRBJ2-2, with a weak D call TRBD2 (6 bases). The V and J ends lost 5 bases and 7 bases respectively, with 8 bases between them. Looked up from germline, CDR1 is SGHAT and CDR2 is FQNNGV. CDR3 length: 12 amino acids. DNA of the CDR3: TGTGCCAGCAGCCGGGAGATCGGGGAGCTGTTTTTT. It encodes CASSREIGELFF.

This rearrangement joins TRBV18 to TRBJ2-6; D is possibly TRBD1 or TRBD2 (6 bases each). The length of the CDR3 is 16 residues. From germline, CDR1 is KGHSH and CDR2 LQKENI. Trimming stripped 6 bases from V and 4 bases from J, with 16 bases between. CDR3: CASSRGGGSGANVLTF. The CDR3 bases are TGTGCCAGCTCCCGAGGAGGGGGATCCGGGGCCAACGTCCTGACTTTC.

Comments on this clonotype: With a much larger clone just one base away, this may be a read error. The CDR3 ends on some other residue instead of the conserved phenylalanine or tryptophan, so this is likely a read error. The V gene is TRBV19, the J gene TRBJ1-2, with TRBD1 matching over 7 bases. Trimming removed 7 bases from V and 3 bases from J; junction bases left unmatched: 8. Per germline, CDR1 LNHDA and CDR2 SQIVND (reference sequence). This CDR3 is built from 14 residues. CDR3 sequence: CASTRGGTDYGYTS. CDR3 sequence (DNA): TGTGCCAGTACTCGAGGGGGCACCGACTATGGCTACACCTCC.

Many counts were recorded for this clonotype. The chain has TRBV12-3 or TRBV12-4 and TRBJ1-4, with 8 bases matching TRBD1. The ends lost 5 bases at V and 5 bases at J; junction bases unmatched: 16. There are 18 residues in the CDR3. CDR3 loop: CASSLWRGRGRLNEKLFF. The CDR3 bases are TGTGCCAGCAGTCTCTGGCGGGGCAGGGGGCGCCTCAATGAAAAACTGTTTTTT.

The chain has TRBV3-1 and TRBJ1-1, with D maybe TRBD1 (6 bases). The CDR3 sequence is 15 residues long. Germline V gene data show CDR1 as LGHDT and CDR2 as YNNKEL (reference sequence). V was clipped by 4 bases and J by 7 bases, with 19 bases between them. CDR3 nucleotides: TGTGCCAGCAGCCGACTCGATGGGGGGCGAGGTGAAGCTTTCTTT. Translating it yields CASSRLDGGRGEAFF.